This T cell receptor beta chain came from a study of beta chain features in type 1 diabetes. Study results and limitations: A pattern of fewer insertions and more deletions at VDJ junctions was seen in type 1 diabetes patients. Among patients, naive, central memory and Treg TCRB repertoires appeared more similar than among healthy donors. Whether TCRB rearrangement is influenced by HLA type was left unresolved in this analysis.

As every portion of the isolated RNA was reverse transcribed, the sequencing read expressed TCRB transcripts. Naive, central memory and regulatory T cell samples came to a mean of around 3.5 million reads. Profiling relied on immunoSEQ multiplex PCR, and the TCRdb table lists in-frame clones only, not all of them. The data contain a few hundred thousand clones, 30% of them seen just once; the ten biggest clones take up 0.065%. Per germline, CDR1 KGHSH and CDR2 LQKENI. J lost 5 bases, V lost 3 bases, and 7 bases had no gene match. The CDR3 contains 15 residues. Worth noting for this clone: Its antigen is as yet unknown.

This chain uses TRBV18 with TRBJ2-5, with 9 nucleotides matching TRBD1. Sequencing used naive CD4+ T cells from blood. The receptor comes from a man younger than 30 in good health. The CDR3 DNA reads as TGTGCCAGCTCACCGGCGCGAGGACAGGGGGAGACCCAGTACTTC. As protein: CASSPARGQGETQYF.